This T cell receptor beta chain was identified in a study of beta chain features in type 1 diabetes. One heparinised blood draw, averaging about 100 mL, came from each donor. The V gene lost 8 bases and the J gene lost 1 base, with 12 bases spanning the gap. Looked up from germline, CDR1 is MNHEY and CDR2 is SMNVEV (reference sequence). There are 14 residues in the CDR3. This clone showed up just a few times. Its antigen is not identified. The isolated RNA, all of it, was reverse transcribed, so expressed TCRB transcripts were what got sequenced. Profiled with immunoSEQ multiplex PCR; TCRdb holds only in-frame clones, not every one. The data hold under 400,000 clones, with 10% to 15% observed a single time. Study conclusions and caveats: Possible PCR preference for shorter templates applied equally to patients and controls. A pattern of fewer insertions and more deletions at VDJ junctions was seen in type 1 diabetes patients.

V and J are TRBV27 and TRBJ1-5; D uncertain. The receptor's source is a man younger than 30 in good health. The sequenced material came from naive CD4+ T cells from blood. CDR3 sequence (DNA): TGTGCCAGCTCACTGTTCGGGAGCAATCAGCCCCAGCATTTT. Protein product: CASSLFGSNQPQHF.